This T cell receptor beta chain came from a study of T cell changes during pregnancy in multiple sclerosis. The table came from immunoSEQ multiplex PCR; TCRdb's copy has only in-frame clones and leaves some out. The sample has tens of thousands of clones, about nine tenths seen once. Germline-derived CDR1 and CDR2 are SGHRS and YFSETQ. This CDR3 is built from 15 residues. J was trimmed by 2 bases and V by 4 bases; bases with no gene match: 8. The sequence was collected from a female donor with multiple sclerosis, enrolled in a pregnancy study. The chain employs TRBV5-1 and TRBJ1-2; 7 positions agree with TRBD1. Specimen: peripheral blood, collected before pregnancy. The CDR3 region is CASSTGDSQNYGYTF. CDR3 DNA sequence: TGCGCCAGCAGCACCGGGGACAGCCAAAACTATGGCTACACCTTC.